The clone carrying this T cell receptor beta chain turned up a few times. This sample stems from a study of OX40 agonist ivuxolimab in advanced cancers. Turning to the study itself: The diagnoses of dose-escalation patients were hepatocellular carcinoma, melanoma, renal cell or head and neck cancer.

Unmatched junction bases numbered 8, after V lost 9 bases and J lost 0 bases. Germline CDR1 is SNHLY and CDR2 is FYNNEI. The CDR3 consists of 15 residues. Here immunoSEQ multiplex PCR was the method, and the copy in TCRdb shows in-frame clones only, minus some. The profile covers some 79,000 clones, with more than 85% appearing a single time and 0.44% taken by the ten largest. Sequences were derived from CD4+ or CD8+ T cells sorted from blood, sampled in a trial of the OX40 agonist ivuxolimab. The chain links TRBV2 to TRBJ2-1; 7 bases align to TRBD1. This TCR was recovered from an adult with an advanced solid tumor such as melanoma, head and neck, liver or kidney cancer. CDR3 sequence: CASMGQSLSYNEQFF. The CDR3 DNA is TGTGCCAGTATGGGACAGTCCCTCTCCTACAATGAGCAGTTCTTC. Drawing the rest from reference TRBV2 and TRBJ2-1, the complete variable domain is EPEVTQTPSHQVTQMGQEVILRCVPISNHLYFYWYRQILGQKVEFLVSFYNNEISEKSEIFDDQFSVERPDGSNFTLKIRSTKLEDSAMYFCASMGQSLSYNEQFFGPGTRLTVL.